This TCR beta chain was captured in a study of blood T cell repertoires in COVID-19. This CDR3 comprises 14 residues. V lost 8 bases to trimming and J lost 10 bases; unmatched junction nucleotides: 9. The germline V gene encodes CDR1 KGHDR and CDR2 SFDVKD. Assay used: immunoSEQ multiplex PCR; TCRdb lists only in-frame clones, some missing. The sample contains about 71,000 clones, about 76% of which appear only once. Sequenced sample: peripheral blood. The origin of this receptor is an elderly woman with active or convalescent COVID-19. This rearrangement joins TRBV24-1 to TRBJ2-1, with TRBD2 matching 11 bases. CDR3 sequence reads: CATKETSGVGEQFF. The CDR3 DNA reads TGTGCCACCAAAGAGACTAGCGGGGTAGGGGAGCAGTTCTTC.